This TCR beta chain was recorded in a study of patients and donors after allogeneic stem cell transplantation (dated by TCRdb to 2018 to 2020). Library preparation used RT-PCR. Instrument used: NextSeq 550. Clones were called with MiXCR by TCRdb after fastp trimmed the public reads at Q25, and only in-frame beta chains were retained. Each entry merges the rows of one CDR3 protein and shows their most common DNA and genes. The sample table holds hundreds of thousands of distinct CDR3 sequences, of which around 16% were seen once. The top ten constitute over 6% of the sample. This clonotype was counted a few times. The antigen it binds to is not known. No base-level quality is on record; no much larger clone is a single base apart. V lost 2 bases and J lost 6 bases; the stretch between them is 11 bases long. The CDR1 and CDR2 encoded by the germline V gene are SGHRS and YFSETQ. The CDR3 contains 13 residues, cysteine and phenylalanine counted. Left in the record is the CDR3 DNA by itself, 39 bases read in frame from the first base.

The clonotype was recovered from a human donor who was either an allogeneic HSCT recipient or a stem cell or donor lymphocyte infusion donor (not recorded which). It is not recorded whose cells these are; they may come from a transplant donor. Sequenced sample: blood, either unsorted or a sorted T cell fraction (not recorded which). The rearrangement joined TRBV5-1 to TRBJ1-1, and the D gene may be TRBD1, 5 bases matching. Here the CDR3 is given as CASSFRGAAEAFF. The sequenced DNA is TGCGCCAGCAGCTTTAGGGGAGCGGCTGAAGCTTTCTTT.